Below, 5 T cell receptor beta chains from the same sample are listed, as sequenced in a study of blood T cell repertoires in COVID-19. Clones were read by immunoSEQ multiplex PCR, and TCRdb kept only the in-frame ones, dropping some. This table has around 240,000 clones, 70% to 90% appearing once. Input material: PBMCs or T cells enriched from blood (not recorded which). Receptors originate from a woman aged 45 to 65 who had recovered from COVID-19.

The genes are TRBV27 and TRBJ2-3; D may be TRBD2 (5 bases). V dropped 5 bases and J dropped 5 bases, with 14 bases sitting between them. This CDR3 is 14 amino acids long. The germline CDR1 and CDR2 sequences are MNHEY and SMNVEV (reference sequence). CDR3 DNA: TGTGCCAGCAGTCTAGCCCCCTGGGGAGATACGCAGTATTTT. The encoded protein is CASSLAPWGDTQYF.

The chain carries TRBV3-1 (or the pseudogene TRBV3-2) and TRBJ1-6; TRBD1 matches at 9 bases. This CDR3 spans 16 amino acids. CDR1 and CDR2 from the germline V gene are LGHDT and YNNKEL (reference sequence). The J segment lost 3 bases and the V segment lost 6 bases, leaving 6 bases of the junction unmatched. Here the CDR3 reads CASRDRDRDYNSPLHF. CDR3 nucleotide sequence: TGTGCCAGCAGGGATCGGGACAGGGACTATAATTCACCCCTCCACTTT.

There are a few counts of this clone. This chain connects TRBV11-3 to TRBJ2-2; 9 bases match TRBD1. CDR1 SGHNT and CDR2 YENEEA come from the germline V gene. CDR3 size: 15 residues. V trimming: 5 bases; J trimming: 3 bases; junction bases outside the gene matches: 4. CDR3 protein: CASSPNRGHTGELFF. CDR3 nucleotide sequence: TGTGCCAGCAGCCCAAACAGGGGGCACACCGGGGAGCTGTTTTTT.

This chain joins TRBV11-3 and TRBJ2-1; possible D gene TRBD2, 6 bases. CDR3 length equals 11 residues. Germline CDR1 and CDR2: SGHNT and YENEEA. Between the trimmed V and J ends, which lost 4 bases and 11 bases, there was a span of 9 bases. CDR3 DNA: TGTGCCAGCAGCTACGCGGGACAGCAGTTCTTC. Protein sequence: CASSYAGQQFF.

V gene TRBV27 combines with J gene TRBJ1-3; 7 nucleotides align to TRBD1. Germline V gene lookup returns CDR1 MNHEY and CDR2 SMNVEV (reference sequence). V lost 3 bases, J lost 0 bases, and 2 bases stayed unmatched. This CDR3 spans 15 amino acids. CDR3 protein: CASSLDRSSGNTIYF. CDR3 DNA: TGTGCCAGCAGTTTGGACAGGAGCTCTGGAAACACCATATATTTT.